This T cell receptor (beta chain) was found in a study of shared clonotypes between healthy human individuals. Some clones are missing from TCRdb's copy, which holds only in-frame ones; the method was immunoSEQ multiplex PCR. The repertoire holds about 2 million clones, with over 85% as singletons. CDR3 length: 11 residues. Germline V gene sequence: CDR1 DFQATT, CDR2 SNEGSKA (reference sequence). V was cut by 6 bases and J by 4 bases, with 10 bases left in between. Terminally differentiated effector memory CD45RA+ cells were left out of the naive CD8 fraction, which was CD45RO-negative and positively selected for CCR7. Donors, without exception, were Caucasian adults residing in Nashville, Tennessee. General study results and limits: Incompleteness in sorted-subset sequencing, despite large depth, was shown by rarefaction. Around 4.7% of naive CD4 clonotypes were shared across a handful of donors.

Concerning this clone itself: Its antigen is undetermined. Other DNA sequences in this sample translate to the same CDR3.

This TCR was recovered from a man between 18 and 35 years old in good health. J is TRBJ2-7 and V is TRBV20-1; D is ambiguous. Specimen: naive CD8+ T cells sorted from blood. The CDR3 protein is CSAPDFYEQYF. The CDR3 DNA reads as TGCAGTGCCCCCGACTTTTACGAGCAGTACTTC.